This entry is about one T cell receptor beta chain. No antigen is known for it. It was with a sample-barcoded 5' primer and a J-beta primer mix that a second PCR of about 6 to 12 cycles was run. TCRdb processed the 5' RACE reads anew with MiXCR; each CDR3 protein has one entry. This table has 980,000 or so distinct CDR3 sequences, roughly 43% appearing once. This specimen belongs to a study of blood T cells in healthy people across ages. Study-wide points: Bulk PBMC profiling left naive and antigen-experienced comparisons inconclusive.

CDR3 size: 15 residues. Trimming stripped 4 bases from V and 2 bases from J, with 12 bases between. Germline V lookup: CDR1 SGHNT, CDR2 YENEEA. The chain recombines TRBV11-3 with TRBJ2-1; D is perhaps TRBD2 (7 bases). The TCR comes from a man younger than 40 in good health. Sample: blood. DNA for the CDR3: TGTGCCAGCAGCTCAAGGGGGGGGACCTACAATGAGCAGTTCTTC. It encodes CASSSRGGTYNEQFF.